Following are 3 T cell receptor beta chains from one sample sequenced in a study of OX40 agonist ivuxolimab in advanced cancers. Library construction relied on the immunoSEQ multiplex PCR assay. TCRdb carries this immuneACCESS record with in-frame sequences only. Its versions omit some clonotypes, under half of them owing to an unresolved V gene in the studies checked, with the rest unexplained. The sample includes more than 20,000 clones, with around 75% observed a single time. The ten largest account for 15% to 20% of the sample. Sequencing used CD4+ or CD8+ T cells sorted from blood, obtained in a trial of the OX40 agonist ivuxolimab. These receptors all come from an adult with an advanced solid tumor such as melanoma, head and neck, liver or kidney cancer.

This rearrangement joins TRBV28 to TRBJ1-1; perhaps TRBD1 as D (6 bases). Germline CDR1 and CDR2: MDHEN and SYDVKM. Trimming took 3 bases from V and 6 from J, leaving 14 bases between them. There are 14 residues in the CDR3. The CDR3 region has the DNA TGTGCCAGCAGTTTCTCAGACAGGTCAGCTGAAGCTTTCTTT. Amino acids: CASSFSDRSAEAFF.

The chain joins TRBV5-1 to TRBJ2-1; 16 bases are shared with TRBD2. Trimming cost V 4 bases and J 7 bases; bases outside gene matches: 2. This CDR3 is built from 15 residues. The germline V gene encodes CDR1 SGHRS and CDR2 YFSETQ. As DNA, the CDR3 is TGCGCCAGCAGCGGGACTAGCGGGGGGGCAAATGAGCAGTTCTTC. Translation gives CASSGTSGGANEQFF.

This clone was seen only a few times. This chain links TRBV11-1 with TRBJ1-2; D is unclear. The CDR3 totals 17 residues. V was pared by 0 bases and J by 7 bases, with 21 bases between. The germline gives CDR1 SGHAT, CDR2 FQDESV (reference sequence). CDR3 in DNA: TGTGCCAGCAGCTTAGCGTCCTCCGTCGGAACTATAGGTGGCTACACCTTC. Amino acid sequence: CASSLASSVGTIGGYTF. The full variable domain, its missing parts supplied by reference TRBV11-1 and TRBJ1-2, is EAEVAQSPRYKITEKSQAVAFWCDPISGHATLYWYRQILGQGPELLVQFQDESVVDDSQLPKDRFSAERLKGVDSTLKIQPAELGDSAMYLCASSLASSVGTIGGYTFGSGTRLTVV.